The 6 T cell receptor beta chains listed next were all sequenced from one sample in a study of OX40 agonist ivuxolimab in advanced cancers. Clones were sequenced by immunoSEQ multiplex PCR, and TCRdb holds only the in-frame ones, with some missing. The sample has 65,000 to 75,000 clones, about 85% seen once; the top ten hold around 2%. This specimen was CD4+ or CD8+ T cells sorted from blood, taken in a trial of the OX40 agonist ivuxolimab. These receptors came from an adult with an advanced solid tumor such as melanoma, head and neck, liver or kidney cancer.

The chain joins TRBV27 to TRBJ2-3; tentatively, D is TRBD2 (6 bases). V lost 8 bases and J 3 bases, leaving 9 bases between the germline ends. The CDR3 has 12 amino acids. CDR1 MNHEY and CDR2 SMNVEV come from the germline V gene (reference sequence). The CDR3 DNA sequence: TGTGCCAGCGGGGGGATGACAGATACGCAGTATTTT. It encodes CASGGMTDTQYF.

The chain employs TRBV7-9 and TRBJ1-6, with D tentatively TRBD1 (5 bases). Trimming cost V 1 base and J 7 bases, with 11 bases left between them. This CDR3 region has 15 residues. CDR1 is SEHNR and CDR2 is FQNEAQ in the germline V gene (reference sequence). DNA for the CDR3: TGTGCCAGCAGCTTAGTGGACCCAGGGAATTCACCCCTCCACTTT. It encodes CASSLVDPGNSPLHF.

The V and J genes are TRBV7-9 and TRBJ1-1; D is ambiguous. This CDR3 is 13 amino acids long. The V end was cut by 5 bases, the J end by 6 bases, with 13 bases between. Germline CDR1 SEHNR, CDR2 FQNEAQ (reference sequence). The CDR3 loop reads CASSSPEGPEAFF. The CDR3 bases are TGTGCCAGCAGCAGCCCCGAGGGCCCTGAAGCTTTCTTT.

CDR3 protein: CASKGRDDQPQHF. CDR3 in DNA: TGTGCCAGCAAAGGACGGGACGATCAGCCCCAGCATTTT. The chain has TRBV6-1 and TRBJ1-5, with D possibly matching TRBD1 (5 bases). The V gene lost 7 bases and the J gene lost 5 bases, with 12 bases spanning the gap. In germline, CDR1 is MNHNS, CDR2 SASEGT. The CDR3 totals 13 residues.

CDR3 in amino acids: CASSPGTDNQPQHF. CDR3 DNA sequence: TGTGCCAGCTCACCCGGGACTGATAATCAGCCCCAGCATTTT. The chain has TRBV18 and TRBJ1-5, with a possible D match to TRBD1 (5 bases). CDR3 size: 14 residues. Deletions cut 3 bases from V and 4 bases from J, with 10 bases between. Germline-derived CDR1 and CDR2 are KGHSH and LQKENI.

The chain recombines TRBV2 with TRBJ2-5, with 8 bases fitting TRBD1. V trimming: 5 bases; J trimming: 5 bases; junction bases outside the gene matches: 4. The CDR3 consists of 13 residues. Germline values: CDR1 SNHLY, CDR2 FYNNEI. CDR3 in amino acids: CASSTDREETQYF. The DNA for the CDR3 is TGTGCCAGCAGTACGGACAGGGAGGAGACCCAGTACTTC.